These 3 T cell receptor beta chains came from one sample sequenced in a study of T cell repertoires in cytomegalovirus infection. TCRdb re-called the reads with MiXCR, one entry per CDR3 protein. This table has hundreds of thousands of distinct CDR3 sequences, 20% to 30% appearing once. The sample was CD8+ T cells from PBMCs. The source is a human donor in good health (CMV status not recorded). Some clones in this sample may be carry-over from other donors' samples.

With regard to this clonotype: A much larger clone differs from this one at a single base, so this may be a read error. Here the CDR3 DNA reads TGTACCAGCAACCCCTCAGGGGGCTCTGGGGCCAACGTCCTGACTTTC. It specifies CTSNPSGGSGANVLTF. The gene calls are TRBV27 and TRBJ2-6; 7 positions agree with TRBD1. The germline V gene encodes CDR1 MNHEY and CDR2 SMNVEV (reference sequence). This CDR3 contains 16 residues.

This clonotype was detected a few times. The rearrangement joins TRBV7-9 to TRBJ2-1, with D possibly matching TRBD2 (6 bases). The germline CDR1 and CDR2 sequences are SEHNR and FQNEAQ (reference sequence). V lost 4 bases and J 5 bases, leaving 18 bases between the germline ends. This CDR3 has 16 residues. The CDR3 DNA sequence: TGTGCCAGCAGCTGGCCACTTAGACGGGGGAACAATGAGCAGTTCTTC. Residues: CASSWPLRRGNNEQFF.

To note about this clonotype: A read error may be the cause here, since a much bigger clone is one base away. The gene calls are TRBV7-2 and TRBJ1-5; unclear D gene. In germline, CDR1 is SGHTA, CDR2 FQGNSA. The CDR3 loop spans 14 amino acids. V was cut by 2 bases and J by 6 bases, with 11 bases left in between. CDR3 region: CASSLWGSGQPQHF. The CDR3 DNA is TGTGCCAGCAGCTTATGGGGATCAGGTCAGCCCCAGCATTTT.